Given below is one T cell receptor beta chain in context. In this sample, this clonotype turned up many times. Its antigen has not been determined. The sample holds no much larger clone one base away, and base qualities are not on file. Taken with the paper, the label for time point translates to: patch test 2, 6 weeks after DPC sensitization. The treatment or condition tag for this specimen amounts to: therapeutic diphenylcyclopropenone sensitization with weekly scalp DPC. At each patch-test visit, blood was drawn before the patch test was applied. Eligible patients were aged 18 to 70, diagnosed with alopecia, deemed suitable for DPC therapy, and excluded if pregnant. Total RNA was extracted from unfractionated whole blood collected in Tempus Blood RNA tubes. This entry is derived from a study of human T cells and chemical hapten exposure (dated by TCRdb to 2020 to 2022). At the level of the whole study: For sensitization, 2% DPC in acetone was applied to an approximately 2 cm by approximately 2 cm area of upper inner arm skin. Throughout the approximately 25-week study period, patients were also given weekly therapeutic DPC doses on the scalp. Patch testing was done on the upper back using Finn chambers containing 0.01% DPC, and results were scored after 6 days according to International Contact Dermatitis Research Group standards. Alopecia areata with under or over 50% scalp involvement, alopecia totalis and alopecia universalis were represented in the patient cohort, which was mostly female. Libraries were pooled for sequencing, and per-sample TCR yields varied mainly because of small differences in library volumes within the pool. In alopecia patients, the study followed how the peripheral blood TCR repertoire changed in vivo over primary and secondary sensitization to diphenylcyclopropenone (DPC), a hapten. Patient blood was sampled pre-sensitization (week 0) and at 2, 6 and about 24 weeks after DPC sensitization. Twenty-nine alopecia patients provided blood for TCR sequencing at one to four time points (pre-sensitization, 2, 6 and 24 weeks).

Reading the germline V gene gives CDR1 SGHAT and CDR2 FQNNGV. CDR3 length: 14 amino acids, cysteine to phenylalanine. This entry keeps only the CDR3 DNA: 42 bases, framed from base 1. Between the V and J ends, shortened by 6 bases and 5 bases respectively, the junction contains 16 bases. Library preparation employed RACE. The sequencer listed for this sample is NextSeq 500. During library preparation, unique molecular identifiers were attached to individual cDNA molecules so that TCRs could be counted in a quantitative, reproducible way. Each blood RNA sample was used to sequence both TCR alpha and TCR beta chains. The authors' pipeline ran thus. A median of approximately 100,000 TCRs per sample was observed, with a range of about 23,224 to 690,600. The Decombinator software suite was used to annotate the V, J and CDR3 of the TCR reads. To make PS versus PT1 abundance plots, every sample was subsampled to the same number of TCRs (28,000). TCRs were defined as expanded if absent before sensitization and observed at least eight times at the 2-week time point. Using fastp trimming at Q25 and MiXCR clonotype assembly, TCRdb reanalyzed the public sequencing data and kept in-frame beta chains. Rows with one shared CDR3 protein collapse into an entry with the most common genes and DNA. In this record, the V and J calls reflect TCRdb's handling and not the investigators' own analysis. Within this sample are more than 85,000 distinct CDR3 sequences, with 9% to 9.5% of them counted one time only. Clones ranked in the top ten supply 2.5% to 3.5% of the sample.

General study outcomes and caveats: The number of PT1 expanded TCRs positively correlated with patch test score, significant at thresholds 8, 16 and 32 but not 4. Expanded TCRs formed significantly more large CDR3 similarity clusters than pre-sensitization or healthy control sets, consistent with antigen-driven responses. Repeated subsampling changed both the strength of the expansion versus patch-test correlation and the threshold at which that correlation became significant. The number of TCRs above 1 in 1000 frequency did not change with DPC sensitization; there was no evidence of global repertoire structure alterations. Alopecia, a presumed autoimmune disease, was present in all patients, so the immune response of the patients might differ from that of healthy individuals.

This receptor was identified in a woman aged 40 to 50 with alopecia areata. Some clones in this sample may be carry-over from other donors' samples. Rearrangement joined TRBV11-2 to TRBJ2-5; the D region is possibly TRBD1 or TRBD2, each matching across 5 bases. This sample comprised whole blood, obtained in connection with sensitization to the hapten diphenylcyclopropenone (DPC). At the DNA level, the sequence is TGTGCCAGCAGACCCACCGGGGCCTGGGAGACCCAGTACTTC. Its coded protein is CASRPTGAWETQYF.